This TCR beta chain was sequenced during a study of blood T cells in healthy people across ages (dated by TCRdb to the mid-2010s). Regarding the research as a whole: Template switching captured roughly one uniquely barcoded TCR beta cDNA molecule per two T cells in model experiments. Using deep sequencing normalized with unique cDNA molecular identifiers, the study measured how TCR beta repertoire diversity changes with age. The donors were divided into four age groups: young (average around 16 years), middle-aged (about 39), aged (approximately 64) and long-lived (around 87). To avoid experimental bias, donors of different ages were spread randomly across the sequencing lanes. Using the same blood draw, the study looked at two additional independent replicas of 1 million unique cDNA reads for two donors, one aged 18 to 29 and the other aged 80 or older.

The library was produced with 5' RACE. Sequenced on an Illumina HiSeq 2500. The second PCR ran for about 6 to 11 cycles and used a J-beta primer mix along with a sample-barcoded 5' primer. A unique molecular identifier was introduced onto each TCR beta cDNA molecule by a template-switch 5' adaptor carrying 12 random nucleotides. Each sample yielded at least 2.5 million CDR3-containing paired-end reads. All of the RNA was converted into first-strand cDNA using the Mint cDNA synthesis kit, with a TRBC-specific oligonucleotide serving as the primer. All cDNA was treated with uracil-DNA glycosylase and then went through a first 18-cycle PCR with the universal primers M1SS and BC2_uni_R. The study's processing was this. Each sample was normalized by randomly selecting 1 million high-quality reads, each carrying a distinct molecular identifier. Instead of being binned into consensus sequences, reads that shared molecular identifiers were thrown out. CDR3 identification, clonotype clustering and error correction used MiTCR with a Q25 quality threshold and the strictest error-elimination algorithm. A nonparametric unseen species model with Euler transformation was used to estimate lower-bound total TCR beta diversity. The public reads were reanalyzed by TCRdb: fastp trimming at Q25, MiXCR alignment, in-frame beta chains only. All rows with the same CDR3 protein become a single entry with the most common DNA and genes. The V and J calls come from TCRdb's annotation, not from the publication. Counted in this sample were 700,000 to 900,000 distinct CDR3 sequences; about 48% of them appeared once. The ten most abundant clones make up under 50% of the sample.

Donors were a few dozen systemically healthy Caucasian individuals from Russia aged roughly 6 to 90 years. Around 10 milliliters of peripheral blood were collected from each donor into EDTA-treated Vacutainer tubes. Ficoll-Paque density-gradient centrifugation was used to isolate PBMCs, with at least 7 million per sample. Trizol reagent was used to extract total RNA from the PBMCs, yielding at least 6 micrograms per sample. For every donor, flow cytometry on a PBMC aliquot measured the percentage of naive CD45RAhigh/CD27high T cells. This clonotype has just a few counts. Its cognate antigen has yet to be identified. Within one base of it there is no much larger clone, and no base qualities were kept. Findings and caveats that apply to the study as a whole: Compared with the aged group, more naive CD4+ T cells, fewer expanded clones and increased TCR diversity were shown by the long-lived group, suggesting age selection. Estimates of total diversity based on one million sequenced T cells were considered lower bounds and underestimates. Because profiling used bulk unsorted PBMCs, naive and antigen-experienced compartments could not be compared conclusively. Observed TCR beta diversity per million T cells fell roughly linearly with age, and a significant reduction was already apparent by age roughly 40. The CMV infection status of donors was not known, potentially confounding age-related changes in expanded clonotypes. Observed TCR beta diversity correlated strongly with the percentage of naive T cells measured by flow cytometry.

Sequencing was performed on blood. The clonotype comes from a man aged 80 or over in good health.

The DNA reads as follows: TGTGCCAGCAGCTCGAGACAGGGACTTAGGTTCTACAATGAGCAGTTCTTC. Protein translation: CASSSRQGLRFYNEQFF. This chain is built from TRBV11-1 and TRBJ2-1; TRBD1 is perhaps the D gene, given 7 matching bases. V gives up 4 bases and J gives up 3 bases, and the segment between their germline ends measures 19 bases. CDR1 and CDR2, per the germline V gene (reference sequence), are SGHAT and FQDESV. CDR3 length: 17 amino acids, cysteine to phenylalanine. Only the CDR3 portion is preserved as DNA: 51 bases, with reading frame beginning at the first base.